What follows is one T cell receptor (beta chain) and its context. Source study methods: Junction-only immunoSEQ data arrived without quality scores, meaning filtering differed. Sequenced by immunoSEQ multiplex PCR; TCRdb stores in-frame clones only, minus some. V and J calls plus clone size are reproduced from that table; the DNA served to infer D and trimming. The table includes roughly 2.4 million clones, approximately 96% detected once. These data belong to a study of shared clonotypes between healthy human individuals. J was trimmed by 1 base and V by 5 bases; bases with no gene match: 2. The CDR3 runs 15 residues. CDR1 is MNHEY, CDR2 SVGAGI, per germline.

The receptor's source is a man aged 18 to 29 in good health. Sample: naive CD4+ T cells sorted from blood. Documented subset: CD45RA+ positively selected. This chain joins TRBV6-5 and TRBJ2-1; 10 nucleotides line up with TRBD2. CDR3 residues: CASSILAGSYNEQFF. The CDR3 DNA is TGTGCCAGCAGTATACTAGCGGGGTCCTACAATGAGCAGTTCTTC.